The clone carrying this TCR beta chain came up many times. The data are from a study of regulatory T cells in long-lasting Graves disease. Indicated time point: persistent/refractory GD, antithyroid drugs over 5 years with positive TRAb. PBMC-extracted RNA yielded the TCR library. This CDR3 comprises 15 residues. V gave up 3 bases and J gave up 5 bases, with 17 bases separating them. Germline CDR1 and CDR2: SGHTA and FQGNSA. Building of the TCR beta libraries involved iRepertoire HTBI primers and Arm-PCR of CDR3 regions. TCRdb processed the multiplex PCR reads anew with MiXCR; each CDR3 protein has one entry. This repertoire shows roughly 400,000 distinct CDR3 sequences, around 20% found once; its top ten account for less than 25%.

The receptor comes from a female donor with Graves disease. The V gene is TRBV7-2, the J gene TRBJ2-7; TRBD2 might be the D (6 bases). Sequences were derived from peripheral blood mononuclear cells (PBMCs), sampled when the disease was refractory, from a patient treated with antithyroid drugs. CDR3: CASSLRGRELDEQYF. The CDR3 DNA reads TGTGCCAGCAGCTTGCGAGGTCGGGAGCTCGACGAGCAGTACTTC.